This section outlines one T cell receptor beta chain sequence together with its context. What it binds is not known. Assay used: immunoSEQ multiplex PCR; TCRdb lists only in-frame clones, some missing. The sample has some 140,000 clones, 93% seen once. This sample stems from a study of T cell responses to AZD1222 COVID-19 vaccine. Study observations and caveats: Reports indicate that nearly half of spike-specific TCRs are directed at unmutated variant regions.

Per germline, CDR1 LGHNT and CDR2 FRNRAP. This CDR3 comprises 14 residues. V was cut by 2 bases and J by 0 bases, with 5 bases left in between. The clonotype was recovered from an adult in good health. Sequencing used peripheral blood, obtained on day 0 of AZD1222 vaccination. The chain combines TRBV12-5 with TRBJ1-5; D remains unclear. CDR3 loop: CASGLILSNQPQHF. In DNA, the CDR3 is TGTGCTAGTGGTTTGATCCTTAGCAATCAGCCCCAGCATTTT.